This T cell receptor (beta chain) was sequenced for a study of cytomegalovirus exposure and HLA in healthy donors. CDR3 length: 13 amino acids. V lost 3 bases, J lost 8 bases, and 12 bases lay in between. The germline gives CDR1 SGDLS, CDR2 YYNGEE. The PCR made use of 60 Vbeta and 13 Jbeta primers. Sequencing used immunoSEQ multiplex PCR; TCRdb keeps in-frame clones, though not all of them. Of around 110,000 clones detected, more than 75% appear once; the ten largest clones hold 2.7%. Sequenced sample: PBMCs. V is TRBV9 and J is TRBJ2-4, with D maybe TRBD2 (6 bases). The TCR comes from a man under 40 in good health and CMV-seropositive. The CDR3 loop is CASSELTGDIQYF. CDR3 sequence (DNA): TGTGCCAGCAGCGAGCTCACGGGGGACATTCAGTACTTC.